The clone carrying this TCR beta chain was seen more than once but under ten times. Its antigen is undetermined. This entry is derived from a study of T cell responses to AZD1222 COVID-19 vaccine. Overall study context: Samples with a second dose at about 4 or about 12 weeks were pooled together.

Data came from immunoSEQ multiplex PCR; TCRdb stores just in-frame clones and leaves some out. The sample lists approximately 73,000 clones; about 84% were seen once. Notes on the study in general: Two AZD1222 doses significantly raised spike-specific TCR breadth and depth over controls. Baseline seropositivity characterized only a handful of AZD1222 recipients. Without day 14 samples, only post-peak T cell repertoires were studied.

The sequence was obtained from an adult in good health. The material was peripheral blood, obtained on day 0 of AZD1222 vaccination.

The CDR3 here is CASSRGLGGPYEQYF. CDR3 DNA sequence: TGCGCCAGCAGCCGCGGGCTGGGGGGACCCTACGAGCAGTACTTC. The rearrangement uses TRBV4-1 and TRBJ2-7; TRBD2 might be the D (6 bases). Germline loops: CDR1 MGHRA, CDR2 YSYEKL. With 4 bases removed from V and 2 bases from J, the gap between germline ends came to 15 bases. The CDR3 length is 15 residues.